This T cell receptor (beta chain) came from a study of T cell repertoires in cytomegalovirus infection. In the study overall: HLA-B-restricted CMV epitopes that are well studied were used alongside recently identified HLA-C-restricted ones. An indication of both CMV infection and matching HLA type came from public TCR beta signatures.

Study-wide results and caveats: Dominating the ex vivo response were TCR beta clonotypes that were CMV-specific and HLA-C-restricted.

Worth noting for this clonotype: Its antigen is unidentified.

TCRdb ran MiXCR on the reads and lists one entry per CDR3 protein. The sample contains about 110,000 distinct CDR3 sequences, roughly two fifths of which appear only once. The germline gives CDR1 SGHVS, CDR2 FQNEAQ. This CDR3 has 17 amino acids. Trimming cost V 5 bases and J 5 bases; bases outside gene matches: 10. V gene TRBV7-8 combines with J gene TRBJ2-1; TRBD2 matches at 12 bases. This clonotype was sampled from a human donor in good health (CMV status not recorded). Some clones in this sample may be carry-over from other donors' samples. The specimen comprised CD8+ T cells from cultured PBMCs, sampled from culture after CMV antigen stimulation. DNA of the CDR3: TGTGCCAGCAGCCCCCACACGACTAGCGGGGGTAACAATGAGCAGTTCTTC. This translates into CASSPHTTSGGNNEQFF. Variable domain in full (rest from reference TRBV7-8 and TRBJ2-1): GAGVSQSPRYKVAKRGQDVALRCDPISGHVSLFWYQQALGQGPEFLTYFQNEAQLDKSGLPSDRFFAERPEGSVSTLKIQRTQQEDSAVYLCASSPHTTSGGNNEQFFGPGTRLTVL.